A single sample gave rise to the 6 T cell receptor beta chains below, sequenced in a study of T cell repertoires in cytomegalovirus infection. For these TCRs, the target antigens are not known. TCRdb used MiXCR to reprocess the reads, holding one entry per CDR3 protein. The sample lists 900,000 to 950,000 distinct CDR3 sequences, less than 40% occurring once. Sequencing was performed on cultured CD8+ T cells from PBMCs, taken from culture after CMV antigen stimulation. Receptor source: a human donor in good health (CMV status not recorded). Some clones in this sample may be carry-over from other donors' samples.

This clonotype was counted a few times. The genes are TRBV7-6 and TRBJ1-4; D is unclear. The CDR3 is made up of 14 amino acids. The ends were cut back, 3 bases at V and 7 bases at J, with 12 bases in the middle. Germline V gives CDR1 SGHVS, CDR2 FNYEAQ. CDR3 DNA sequence: TGTGCCAGCAGCTTTCTGGGGTTGGGTGAAAAACTGTTTTTT. Amino acids: CASSFLGLGEKLFF. The complete variable domain, with remaining parts taken from reference TRBV7-6 and TRBJ1-4, reads GAGVSQSPRYKVTKRGQDVALRCDPISGHVSLYWYRQALGQGPEFLTYFNYEAQQDKSGLPNDRFSAERPEGSISTLTIQRTEQRDSAMYRCASSFLGLGEKLFFGSGTQLSVL.

This clonotype was counted only a few times. The chain recombines TRBV6-5 with TRBJ2-1; D ambiguous. The CDR3 length is 13 residues. Per germline, CDR1 MNHEY and CDR2 SVGAGI. V was shortened by 0 bases and J by 8 bases, with 8 bases between the two germline ends. CDR3 bases: TGTGCCAGCAGTTACTCGTCCCAGCATGAGCAGTTCTTC. It yields the protein CASSYSSQHEQFF.

The sample holds one count of this clonotype. The V and J genes are TRBV5-4 and TRBJ2-1; D might be TRBD1 (5 bases). This CDR3 region has 15 residues. Germline CDR1 SGHNT, CDR2 YYREEE (reference sequence). V lost 6 bases and J 4 bases, leaving 17 bases between the germline ends. The CDR3 DNA follows: TGTGCCAGCACCATGACTTTGGGGCCATACAATGAGCAGTTCTTC. This gives the protein CASTMTLGPYNEQFF.

This clonotype was recorded a few times. The rearrangement joins TRBV4-2 to TRBJ2-1, with D possibly TRBD1 on 6 matching bases. The length of the CDR3 is 16 residues. Germline-derived CDR1 and CDR2 are LGHNA and YNFKEQ. V lost 4 bases, J lost 4 bases, and 17 bases lay in between. DNA for the CDR3: TGTGCCAGCAGCCTTAGGGGGAGTCCCAGTTACAATGAGCAGTTCTTC. This sequence encodes CASSLRGSPSYNEQFF.

About this clonotype itself: Possible read error: a much larger clone is one base away. The V and J genes are TRBV7-6 and TRBJ2-3; D is perhaps TRBD2 (5 bases). CDR3 length: 16 residues. Germline CDR1 is SGHVS and CDR2 is FNYEAQ. Trimming took 1 base from V and 3 from J, leaving 14 bases between them. The CDR3 here is CASSLEVARETDTQYF. The CDR3 coding sequence is TGTGCCAGCAGCTTAGAAGTTGCGAGGGAGACAGATACGCAGTATTTT.

The rearrangement uses TRBV6-5 and TRBJ1-2; D may be TRBD1 (5 bases). V was clipped by 6 bases and J by 8 bases, with 19 bases between them. CDR1 is MNHEY, CDR2 SVGAGI, per germline. The CDR3 spans 14 residues. The CDR3 sequence is CASRVGGGSGGYTF. The CDR3 DNA sequence: TGTGCCAGCAGGGTCGGGGGGGGAAGTGGAGGCTACACCTTC.